This T cell receptor beta chain came from a study of regulatory T cells in long-lasting Graves disease. Findings and limits, study-wide: Small numbers of samples may have cut accuracy.

V shed 5 bases, J shed 2 bases, and the junction held 7 bases outside the gene matches. This CDR3 region has 16 residues. Germline V gives CDR1 SEHNR, CDR2 FQNEAQ (reference sequence). Regarding this clonotype: Its antigen remains unknown.

Time point defined: persistent/refractory GD, antithyroid drugs over 5 years with positive TRAb. Isolated PBMC RNA provided the starting material for the TCR library. A volume of around 8.7 milliliters of peripheral blood was collected in EDTA tubes. Researchers made TCR beta libraries by using iRepertoire HTBI primers and running Arm-PCR on CDR3 regions. Each CDR3 protein gets one entry after TCRdb re-called the multiplex PCR reads with MiXCR. The table lists some 440,000 distinct CDR3 sequences, about 20% of them singletons. Specimen: peripheral blood mononuclear cells (PBMCs), collected when the disease was refractory, from a patient treated with antithyroid drugs. The chain recombines TRBV7-9 with TRBJ2-2, with 8 bases lining up with TRBD2. This clonotype originated in a female donor with Graves disease. The CDR3 sequence is CASSQGAGGNTGELFF. The CDR3 DNA reads TGTGCCAGCAGCCAGGGCGCGGGAGGCAACACCGGGGAGCTGTTTTTT.